Here is one T cell receptor beta chain with its context. Allocation to cohorts depended on clinical history reported by the participants. The data were taken from a study of blood T cell repertoires in COVID-19. Study context: COVID-19 samples collected from the United States, Italy and Spain covered acute and convalescent phases.

V lost 2 bases, J lost 5 bases, and 6 bases stayed unmatched. The CDR3 runs 16 residues. CDR1 is SGHTA and CDR2 is FQGTGA in the germline V gene. The method was immunoSEQ multiplex PCR; TCRdb's version includes in-frame clones alone and lacks a portion of them. Of roughly 360,000 clones listed, around nine tenths are singletons. The sequence derives from a woman aged 25 to 45 with acute COVID-19. The sequenced material came from PBMCs or T cells enriched from blood (not recorded which). The chain couples TRBV7-3 to TRBJ2-3; 11 bases line up with TRBD2. In nucleotides, the CDR3 is TGTGCCAGCAGCTTAGGTAGCGGGGGGGCAATAGATACGCAGTATTTT. Encoded protein: CASSLGSGGAIDTQYF. The full variable domain, in which reference TRBV7-3 and TRBJ2-3 provide the parts outside the CDR3, is GAGVSQTPSNKVTEKGKYVELRCDPISGHTALYWYRQSLGQGPEFLIYFQGTGAADDSGLPNDRFFAVRPEGSVSTLKIQRTERGDSAVYLCASSLGSGGAIDTQYFGPGTRLTVL.